This is a list of T cell receptor beta chains from one sample in a study of T cell responses to AZD1222 COVID-19 vaccine. Assay used: immunoSEQ multiplex PCR; TCRdb lists only in-frame clones, some missing. This sample has 35,000 to 50,000 clones, with about 91% found just once. The sample here was peripheral blood, taken 28 days after the second AZD1222 dose. The receptors derive from an adult who received the AZD1222 COVID-19 vaccine. Both conserved end residues are part of each CDR3.

CDR3: CASSPLATSSGNTIYF
V: TRBV14

CDR3: CASSHTDRGSEKLFF
V: TRBV4-1

CDR3: CASSYSTTGVGYTF
V: TRBV6-5

CDR3: CASSFGVGTEAFF
V: TRBV5-1

CDR3: CSASALANTEAFF
V: TRBV20-1

CDR3: CASSRQVRTEAFF
V: TRBV7-9

CDR3: CASSQDRTAYGYTF
V: TRBV4-2

CDR3: CAWSGGAYEQYF
V: TRBV30

CDR3: CASSQTGQGEQYF
V: TRBV7-9

CDR3: CASSLRAVGNSRTDTQYF
V: TRBV7-3

CDR3: CAWDRSGSYGYTF
V: TRBV30

CDR3: CASYLSGDYEQYF
V: TRBV6-5

CDR3: CAVAGQGDYGYTF
V: TRBV6-5

CDR3: CASSPQAGGSPLHF
V: TRBV27

CDR3: CASSYSLAGVGDTQYF
V: TRBV6-5

CDR3: CASSRQGSSYNEQFF
V: TRBV27

CDR3: CASSKSPGLAARSYEQYF
V: TRBV21-1

CDR3: CASSLGLNTQYF
V: TRBV5-5

CDR3: CASTHGQGSYEQYF
V: TRBV6-5

CDR3: CASSQESGTRGYTF
V: TRBV3-1/TRBV3-2

CDR3: CASSFGQGPGRTGELFF
V: TRBV27

CDR3: CALEVAENYEQYF
V: TRBV30

CDR3: CASSQSSGTGCYGYTF
V: TRBV3-1/TRBV3-2

CDR3: CASSPGSAPRETQYF
V: TRBV3-1/TRBV3-2

CDR3: CASTSGQGAYEQYF
V: TRBV28

CDR3: CASSITGLPSYEQYF
V: TRBV19

CDR3: CASSGGQGFSPQHF
V: TRBV5-6

CDR3: CASSPPNLGDRTYGYTF
V: TRBV18

CDR3: CASSLVLEAGANQPQHF
V: TRBV7-2

CDR3: CASSLSRQGGEKLFF
V: TRBV5-6

CDR3: CASSQETLATNEKLFF
V: TRBV4-2

CDR3: CASSVGQGGNQPQHF
V: TRBV9

CDR3: CASSIAGTQPQHF
V: TRBV19

CDR3: CASSIQGRGNTEAFF
V: TRBV19

CDR3: CASSLLGTENLYGYTF
V: TRBV27

CDR3: CASSYRPGGPYNEQFF
V: TRBV6-5

CDR3: CASSPTGLDTEAFF
V: TRBV5-4

CDR3: CASSPDRGRASGANVLTF
V: TRBV11-2

CDR3: CASSSPLAGAGDTQYF
V: TRBV19

CDR3: CASSVEVGTYGYTF
V: TRBV9

CDR3: CASSHTLGQGGSANVLTF
V: TRBV11-2

CDR3: CASSEPLGKRAYEQYF
V: TRBV2

CDR3: CASSYRGRGYEQYF
V: TRBV6-5

CDR3: CASSVTATALEAFF
V: TRBV9

CDR3: CASSQTEGEQYF
V: TRBV5-4

CDR3: CAISGIGLFLGQYF
V: TRBV10-3

CDR3: CASSWLRTSSGELFF
V: TRBV7-8

CDR3: CASSYWGDEQFF
V: TRBV6-2/TRBV6-3